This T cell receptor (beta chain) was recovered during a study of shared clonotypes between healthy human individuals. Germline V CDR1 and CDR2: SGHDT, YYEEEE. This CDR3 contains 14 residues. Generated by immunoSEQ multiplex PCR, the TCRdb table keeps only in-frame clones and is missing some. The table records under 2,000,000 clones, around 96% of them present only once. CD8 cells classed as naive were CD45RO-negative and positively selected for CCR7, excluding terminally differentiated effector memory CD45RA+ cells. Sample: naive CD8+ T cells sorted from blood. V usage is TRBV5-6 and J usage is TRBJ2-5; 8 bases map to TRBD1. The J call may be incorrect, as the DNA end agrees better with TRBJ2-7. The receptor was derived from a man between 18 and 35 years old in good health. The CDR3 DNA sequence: TGTGCCAGCAGCTTGGGGACAGGGTTGTACGAGCAGTACTTC. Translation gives CASSLGTGLYEQYF.